The 31 T cell receptor beta chains below come from one sample, sequenced in a study of cytomegalovirus exposure and HLA in healthy donors. Primers for the PCR totalled 60 Vbeta and 13 Jbeta. Clones were read by immunoSEQ multiplex PCR, and TCRdb kept only the in-frame ones, dropping some. Of under 110,000 clones in the sample, around 75% were seen once. Sequenced input: PBMCs. The receptors here all came from a male donor in good health and CMV-seropositive.

This sequence joins TRBV5-6 and TRBJ1-5, with TRBD1 identical over 7 bases. Germline-derived CDR1 and CDR2 are SGHDT and YYEEEE. The CDR3 length is 17 residues. V lost 5 bases to trimming and J lost 0 bases; unmatched junction nucleotides: 11. The DNA for the CDR3 is TGTGCCAGCAGAGCTTGGTCGGACAGGTATAGCAATCAGCCCCAGCATTTT. As protein: CASRAWSDRYSNQPQHF.

This clone was seen more than once but under ten times. CDR3 sequence (DNA): TGCGCCAGCAGCCAGCTGCCAGGGAGGGAAGACTATGGCTACACCTTC. It yields the protein CASSQLPGREDYGYTF. This rearrangement joins TRBV4-3 to TRBJ1-2, with D maybe TRBD1 (5 bases). This CDR3 is built from 16 residues. The germline V gene has CDR1 LGHNA and CDR2 YSLEER. Trimming removed 3 bases at V and 3 bases at J, with 17 bases between.

The CDR3 nucleotides are TGTGCCAGCAGCCCCGGGACAGCATTCCCTGGGAGCTCCTACGAGCAGTACTTC. It encodes CASSPGTAFPGSSYEQYF. V and J are TRBV7-9 and TRBJ2-7; TRBD1 aligns across 7 bases. V was pared by 5 bases and J by 0 bases, with 16 bases of the junction left unmatched. CDR1 and CDR2 from the germline V gene are SEHNR and FQNEAQ (reference sequence). The CDR3 spans 18 residues.

The V gene is TRBV29-1, the J gene TRBJ2-3; TRBD1 aligns across 8 bases. The CDR3 totals 17 residues. Trimming removed 2 bases from V and 0 bases from J; junction bases left unmatched: 10. From germline, CDR1 is SQVTM and CDR2 ANQGSEA. The CDR3 reads CSVELWNRGDSTDTQYF. DNA for the CDR3: TGCAGCGTTGAACTCTGGAACAGGGGGGATAGCACAGATACGCAGTATTTT.

The chain combines TRBV6-1 with TRBJ1-5, with D uncertain. Looked up from germline, CDR1 is MNHNS and CDR2 is SASEGT. Trimming shortened V by 7 bases and J by 6 bases, and 13 bases separated the two germline ends. The CDR3 spans 13 residues. DNA for the CDR3: TGTGCCAGCACCATGCTTAGTTCTCAGCCCCAGCATTTT. Its protein product is CASTMLSSQPQHF.

The chain combines TRBV4-1 with TRBJ2-3; TRBD2 agrees at 12 bases. J gave up 2 bases and V 3 bases, and 9 bases lay outside the gene matches. Germline loops: CDR1 MGHRA, CDR2 YSYEKL. The CDR3 spans 18 residues. The CDR3 DNA reads TGCGCCAGCAGCCAGCGGCCTAGCGGGGGGGATCTCACAGATACGCAGTATTTT. This codes for CASSQRPSGGDLTDTQYF.

This chain links TRBV7-3 with TRBJ1-1; D possibly corresponds to TRBD1 (6 bases). The CDR3 covers 15 residues. Per the germline V gene, CDR1 is SGHTA and CDR2 is FQGTGA. V gave up 2 bases and J gave up 2 bases, with 12 bases separating them. CDR3 nucleotide sequence: TGTGCCAGCAGCTTAGGGGGGGCTTCTAACACTGAAGCTTTCTTT. It specifies CASSLGGASNTEAFF.

The V gene is TRBV28, the J gene TRBJ2-7, with D unclear. Trimming left V 5 bases short and J 6 bases short, with 17 bases between. The length of the CDR3 is 14 residues. Germline V gives CDR1 MDHEN, CDR2 SYDVKM. The CDR3 DNA follows: TGTGCCAGCAGTACCCTCCTTCGGTCGGGCGAGCAGTACTTC. Encoded protein: CASSTLLRSGEQYF.

The gene calls are TRBV4-3 and TRBJ2-1, with unresolved D. CDR1 and CDR2 from the germline V gene are LGHNA and YSLEER. CDR3 length: 16 residues. The ends were cut back, 5 bases at V and 3 bases at J, with 17 bases in the middle. The CDR3 reads CASSAEVYKYYNEQFF. Written as DNA, the CDR3 is TGCGCCAGCAGCGCAGAGGTGTACAAATACTACAATGAGCAGTTCTTC.

V is TRBV30 and J is TRBJ2-7, with TRBD1 matching over 8 bases. Germline V CDR1 and CDR2: GTSNPN, SVGIG (reference sequence). CDR3 size: 13 residues. J lost 6 bases, V lost 4 bases, and 8 bases had no gene match. The CDR3, as DNA: TGTGCCTGGAACGGACAGGGCGTCGGCGAGCAGTACTTC. This codes for CAWNGQGVGEQYF.

The chain uses TRBV9 and TRBJ2-5; 9 bases are a match to TRBD1. Unmatched junction bases numbered 10, after V lost 3 bases and J lost 4 bases. The CDR3 extends over 16 amino acids. The V gene's germline CDR1 is SGDLS and CDR2 YYNGEE. CDR3 amino acids: CASSASGTGISETQYF. The CDR3, as DNA: TGTGCCAGCAGCGCCTCCGGGACAGGGATCTCAGAGACCCAGTACTTC. The entire variable domain, with the rest obtained from reference TRBV9 and TRBJ2-5, is as follows: DSGVTQTPKHLITATGQRVTLRCSPRSGDLSVYWYQQSLDQGLQFLIQYYNGEERAKGNILERFSAQQFPDLHSELNLSSLELGDSALYFCASSASGTGISETQYFGPGTRLLVL.

The chain couples TRBV18 to TRBJ1-1; D possibly corresponds to TRBD1 (6 bases). Trimming pared 6 bases from V and 6 bases from J, leaving 23 bases between. This CDR3 spans 16 amino acids. Germline CDR1 KGHSH, CDR2 LQKENI. The CDR3 is CASSVFLAGARAEAFF. As DNA, the CDR3 is TGTGCCAGCTCTGTTTTCCTCGCGGGGGCGAGGGCTGAAGCTTTCTTT. Looking up the rest from reference TRBV18 and TRBJ1-1 gives the full variable domain: NAGVMQNPRHLVRRRGQEARLRCSPMKGHSHVYWYRQLPEEGLKFMVYLQKENIIDESGMPKERFSAEFPKEGPSILRIQQVVRGDSAAYFCASSVFLAGARAEAFFGQGTRLTVV.

The chain links TRBV5-4 to TRBJ2-5; the D is unclear. The CDR3 totals 14 residues. CDR1 is SGHNT, CDR2 YYREEE, per germline (reference sequence). The germline V and J ends were trimmed by 1 base and 0 bases, with 7 bases remaining between them. CDR3 loop: CASSLSQNQETQYF. CDR3 DNA: TGTGCCAGCAGCTTGTCACAGAACCAAGAGACCCAGTACTTC. The whole variable domain, remainder taken from reference TRBV5-4 and TRBJ2-5, is ETGVTQSPTHLIKTRGQQVTLRCSSQSGHNTVSWYQQALGQGPQFIFQYYREEENGRGNFPPRFSGLQFPNYSSELNVNALELDDSALYLCASSLSQNQETQYFGPGTRLLVL.

The chain employs TRBV4-2 and TRBJ2-2; 8 nucleotides agree with TRBD1. Germline V gene lookup returns CDR1 LGHNA and CDR2 YNFKEQ. There are 18 residues in the CDR3. V lost 0 bases, J lost 5 bases, and 11 bases stayed unmatched. The CDR3 loop is CASSQDHQTGVGTGELFF. The CDR3 nucleotides are TGTGCCAGCAGCCAAGATCACCAGACAGGGGTTGGGACCGGGGAGCTGTTTTTT.

This chain connects TRBV6-5 to TRBJ2-7; weak D call: TRBD1 (6 bases). V dropped 5 bases and J dropped 6 bases, with 14 bases sitting between them. The CDR3 totals 13 residues. CDR1 and CDR2 from the germline V gene are MNHEY and SVGAGI. The CDR3 DNA follows: TGTGCCAGCAGTGAGACAGGCCCCCTCGAGCAGTACTTC. Encoded protein: CASSETGPLEQYF.

The V call is TRBV27, the J call TRBJ2-7, with 12 bases matching TRBD2. The CDR3 runs 15 residues. Germline assignment: CDR1 MNHEY and CDR2 SMNVEV (reference sequence). Losses at the gene ends were 9 bases for V and 5 bases for J; bases not matched to a gene: 11. CDR3 region: CASSSGRVSGHEQYF. The CDR3 DNA reads as TGTGCCAGTTCTAGCGGGAGGGTCTCCGGCCACGAGCAGTACTTC.

This clone was counted many times. This chain links TRBV4-3 with TRBJ1-1; 10 bases are a match to TRBD1. J lost 1 base, V lost 4 bases, and 3 bases had no gene match. Germline CDR1 LGHNA, CDR2 YSLEER. The CDR3 sequence is 15 residues long. CDR3 sequence reads: CASSRGTGENTEAFF. CDR3 bases: TGCGCCAGCAGCCGAGGGACAGGGGAGAACACTGAAGCTTTCTTT.

The chain recombines TRBV19 with TRBJ2-1; 10 bases are shared with TRBD1. The CDR3 contains 14 residues. Germline V gene lookup returns CDR1 LNHDA and CDR2 SQIVND (reference sequence). The V segment lost 7 bases and the J segment 4 bases; nucleotides outside the gene matches: 4. CDR3 region: CASIAGQGYNEQFF. DNA of the CDR3: TGTGCCAGTATTGCGGGACAGGGGTACAATGAGCAGTTCTTC.

The rearrangement uses TRBV4-3 and TRBJ2-3; TRBD2 matches at 7 bases. Germline assignment: CDR1 LGHNA and CDR2 YSLEER. The CDR3 covers 16 residues. V shed 1 base and J 8 bases; nucleotides not matched to a gene: 12. The CDR3 nucleotides read TGCGCCAGCAGCCAAGGTCCTAGCGGTGTCATGGCTACGCAGTATTTT. Its translation: CASSQGPSGVMATQYF.

The genes are TRBV28 and TRBJ1-2; TRBD1 might be the D (6 bases). The germline V gene encodes CDR1 MDHEN and CDR2 SYDVKM. This CDR3 spans 13 amino acids. The V end was cut by 4 bases, the J end by 4 bases, with 10 bases between. This CDR3 is CASSSYRVYGYTF. CDR3 in DNA: TGTGCCAGCAGTTCGTACAGGGTCTATGGCTACACCTTC.

This CDR3 is CATSRDSPDQPSTDTQYF. The DNA for the CDR3 is TGTGCCACCAGCAGAGATAGCCCCGACCAACCTAGCACAGATACGCAGTATTTT. V usage is TRBV15 and J usage is TRBJ2-3; D is undetermined. The CDR3 is 18 amino acids. CDR1 is LNHNV and CDR2 is YYDKDF in the germline V gene (reference sequence). V lost 0 bases and J lost 0, with 16 bases in between.

This clone was seen a single time. The rearrangement links TRBV6-5 to TRBJ1-2; possibly TRBD1 for D (6 bases). Per germline, CDR1 MNHEY and CDR2 SVGAGI. The CDR3 is 16 amino acids. The V gene lost 4 bases and the J gene lost 7 bases, with 22 bases spanning the gap. CDR3 sequence: CASSLGSHNRVAGYTF. The CDR3 DNA reads TGTGCCAGCAGTTTGGGCTCACATAACAGGGTGGCTGGCTACACCTTC.

The chain combines TRBV7-2 with TRBJ1-1; 8 bases align to TRBD1. This CDR3 is 15 amino acids long. The J segment lost 4 bases and the V segment lost 1 base, leaving 5 bases of the junction unmatched. Germline-derived CDR1 and CDR2 are SGHTA and FQGNSA. CDR3 amino acids: CASSLVTGQGTEAFF. For the CDR3, the DNA is TGTGCCAGCAGCTTAGTGACCGGACAGGGCACTGAAGCTTTCTTT. Together with reference TRBV7-2 and TRBJ1-1, the CDR3 gives the full variable domain: GAGVSQSPSNKVTEKGKDVELRCDPISGHTALYWYRQSLGQGLEFLIYFQGNSAPDKSGLPSDRFSAERTGGSVSTLTIQRTQQEDSAVYLCASSLVTGQGTEAFFGQGTRLTVV.

J is TRBJ2-7 and V is TRBV19, with 8 positions matching TRBD1. Germline V gene data show CDR1 as LNHDA and CDR2 as SQIVND (reference sequence). The CDR3 runs to 15 residues. After removal of 1 base from V and 4 bases from J, the junction contained 6 bases not matched to a gene. CDR3 coding DNA: TGTGCCAGTAGTATAGCAGGGACAGGAGAGTACGAGCAGTACTTC. Translated: CASSIAGTGEYEQYF.

This sequence joins TRBV5-8 and TRBJ2-5; TRBD2 matches 7 bases. The CDR3 runs to 15 residues. The J segment lost 6 bases and the V segment lost 0 bases, leaving 8 bases of the junction unmatched. Per germline, CDR1 SGHTS and CDR2 YDEGEE. The CDR3 region is CASSLAPGGVKTQYF. DNA for the CDR3: TGTGCCAGCAGCTTGGCCCCGGGGGGTGTGAAGACCCAGTACTTC.

The table lists this clone with a few counts. The chain joins TRBV10-1 to TRBJ2-7; D perhaps matches TRBD2 (6 bases). The CDR3 has 15 residues. Germline CDR1 reads WNHNN; CDR2 reads SYGVQD (reference sequence). V was trimmed by 5 bases and J by 2 bases, leaving 16 bases between them. CDR3 coding DNA: TGCGCCAGCAGTCACGGGGGACGCTGTACCTACGAGCAGTACTTC. Amino acid sequence: CASSHGGRCTYEQYF.

V is TRBV6-5 and J is TRBJ1-2, with a tentative D call TRBD1 (5 bases). V was shortened by 2 bases and J by 9 bases, with 13 bases between the two germline ends. Germline CDR1 and CDR2: MNHEY and SVGAGI. The CDR3 extends over 13 amino acids. The CDR3 sequence is CASSYGRVARYTF. CDR3 nucleotide sequence: TGTGCCAGCAGTTACGGCAGGGTAGCCCGCTACACCTTC.

The chain links TRBV4-3 to TRBJ2-5, with 7 bases aligning to TRBD1. Per germline, CDR1 LGHNA and CDR2 YSLEER. J was trimmed by 2 bases and V by 5 bases; bases with no gene match: 14. The length of the CDR3 is 17 residues. The CDR3 DNA follows: TGCGCCAGCAGCTCGTCTGGGTTTTCACAGGGGCAAGAGACCCAGTACTTC. Its protein is CASSSSGFSQGQETQYF.

The V gene is TRBV19, the J gene TRBJ2-1; 12 positions agree with TRBD2. CDR3 size: 20 residues. Germline V gives CDR1 LNHDA, CDR2 SQIVND (reference sequence). Losses at the gene ends were 10 bases for V and 0 bases for J; bases not matched to a gene: 19. The CDR3 sequence: CATQPDTSGGWDSSYNEQFF. The CDR3 region has the DNA TGTGCCACCCAACCTGACACTAGCGGGGGGTGGGATAGCTCCTACAATGAGCAGTTCTTC.

This chain uses TRBV9 with TRBJ2-7; D may be TRBD1 (6 bases). CDR1 and CDR2 (germline): SGDLS, YYNGEE. The germline V and J ends were trimmed by 0 bases and 0 bases, with 13 bases remaining between them. This CDR3 comprises 16 residues. The CDR3 is CASSVAGAESSYEQYF. The CDR3 nucleotides are TGTGCCAGCAGCGTAGCAGGGGCGGAGAGCTCCTACGAGCAGTACTTC.

CDR3: CASSLQGTARADTQYF. Written as DNA, the CDR3 is TGTGCCAGCAGCTTACAAGGGACAGCGCGGGCAGATACGCAGTATTTT. The chain couples TRBV7-2 to TRBJ2-3; 7 nucleotides align to TRBD1. CDR1 SGHTA and CDR2 FQGNSA come from the germline V gene. V gave up 2 bases and J gave up 4 bases; unmatched junction bases: 9. The CDR3 loop spans 16 amino acids.